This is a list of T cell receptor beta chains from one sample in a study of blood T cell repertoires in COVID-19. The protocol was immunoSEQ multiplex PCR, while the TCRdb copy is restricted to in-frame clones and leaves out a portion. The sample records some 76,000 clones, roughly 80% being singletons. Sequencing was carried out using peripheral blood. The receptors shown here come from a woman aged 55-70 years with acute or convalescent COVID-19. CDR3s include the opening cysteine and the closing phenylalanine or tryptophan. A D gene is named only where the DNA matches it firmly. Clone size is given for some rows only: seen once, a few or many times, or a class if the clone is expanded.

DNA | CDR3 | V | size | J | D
TGTGCCAGCAGTTCTTATGGGACAGGGGTGAACACTGAAGCTTTCTTT | CASSSYGTGVNTEAFF | TRBV27 | few | TRBJ1-1 | TRBD1
TGTGCCACCTCAACGGGAGGGACCTACGAGCAGTACTTC | CATSTGGTYEQYF | TRBV6-6 | few | TRBJ2-7 | TRBD2
TGTGCCAGCAGCAAAGTGTGGCACCAGAACACTGAAGCTTTCTTT | CASSKVWHQNTEAFF | TRBV21-1 | NA | TRBJ1-1 | NA
TGTGCCAGCAGCGTAGAATTAGGGGGTGCTGGAAACACCATATATTTT | CASSVELGGAGNTIYF | TRBV9 | few | TRBJ1-3 | NA
TGTGCCACCAGTGATTTGAATAAGCTGTTTTTT | CATSDLNKLFF | TRBV24-1 | NA | TRBJ2-2 | NA
TGCAGCGTTGAAGACCCCTGGGGCAGGGGGGTTCCAGGCTACACCTTC | CSVEDPWGRGVPGYTF | TRBV29-1 | NA | TRBJ1-2 | TRBD1
TGTGCCAGCAGCTTTAGAGGGGGCACCTACAATGAGCAGTTCTTC | CASSFRGGTYNEQFF | TRBV5-6 | NA | TRBJ2-1 | TRBD1
TGTGCCAGCTCACCTGACAGTAGCTCTGGAAACACCATATATTTT | CASSPDSSSGNTIYF | TRBV18 | NA | TRBJ1-3 | NA
TGTGCCAGCAGTTTGGACAGGCGGGCTTTCTTT | CASSLDRRAFF | TRBV12-3/TRBV12-4 | many | TRBJ1-1 | TRBD1
TGTGCCAGCAGCACGGGACAGGTCTCCTACGAGCAGTACTTC | CASSTGQVSYEQYF | TRBV11-2 | NA | TRBJ2-7 | TRBD1
TGTGCCACCAGTGATCCGGGGACAGGAGAGGGTTATGGCTACACCTTC | CATSDPGTGEGYGYTF | TRBV24-1 | NA | TRBJ1-2 | TRBD1
TGTGCCTGGGCAGGGGGTGATGGGACTGAAGCTTTCTTT | CAWAGGDGTEAFF | TRBV30 | NA | TRBJ1-1 | TRBD1
TGTGCCAGCAGCCCGCAGGGGAACACTGAAGCTTTCTTT | CASSPQGNTEAFF | TRBV7-2 | NA | TRBJ1-1 | NA
TGTGCCAGCAGCCATGGACTAGCGGGGGGGCTGGCCAAAAACATTCAGTACTTC | CASSHGLAGGLAKNIQYF | TRBV3-1/TRBV3-2 | few | TRBJ2-4 | TRBD2
TGTGCCAGTAGTATCCCGCAGGTGCGCTCTGGAAACACCATATATTTT | CASSIPQVRSGNTIYF | TRBV19 | NA | TRBJ1-3 | NA
TGCGCCAGCACCCCAGGGGGACTAGTTTCGGGGAATGAGCAGTTCTTC | CASTPGGLVSGNEQFF | TRBV5-1 | NA | TRBJ2-1 | NA
TGTGCCAGCAGTGCCCCGGGACAGGGTGGAAACACCATATATTTT | CASSAPGQGGNTIYF | TRBV28 | NA | TRBJ1-3 | TRBD1
TGTGCCAGCAGCTTGGTAGATCCGGGCACTGAAGCTTTCTTT | CASSLVDPGTEAFF | TRBV5-6 | few | TRBJ1-1 | NA
TGTGCCAGCTCACCGAGCCCGGGACAGGGGGGAATGAACACTGAAGCTTTCTTT | CASSPSPGQGGMNTEAFF | TRBV18 | NA | TRBJ1-1 | TRBD1
TGTGCCAGCAGCTACGGACAGGGGGCGGAGGATGAGCAGTTCTTC | CASSYGQGAEDEQFF | TRBV7-2 | NA | TRBJ2-1 | TRBD1
TGTGCCAGTAGTAGGGGACAGGGAGGCTATGGCTACACCTTC | CASSRGQGGYGYTF | TRBV19 | NA | TRBJ1-2 | TRBD1
TGTGCCAGCAGCCCGGGACAGGGGCAAGAGACCCAGTACTTC | CASSPGQGQETQYF | TRBV5-6 | NA | TRBJ2-5 | TRBD1
TGTGCCAGTAGTCTTCCAACAGGGACTGGGGCCAACGTCCTGACTTTC | CASSLPTGTGANVLTF | TRBV19 | NA | TRBJ2-6 | NA